The source of this T cell receptor beta chain is a study of blood T cell repertoires in COVID-19. As for the study in general: Whether acute or convalescent, the COVID-19 samples came from the United States, Italy and Spain. Nucleic acid was either cDNA or gDNA, and it came from T cells, B-cell-depleted T cells, or PBMCs.

The CDR3 totals 14 residues. Germline lookup yields CDR1 MNHEY and CDR2 SMNVEV (reference sequence). The V gene lost 3 bases and the J gene lost 4 bases, with 10 bases spanning the gap. Original analysis: Reference gene primer amplification gave estimated nucleated cell counts. The protocol was immunoSEQ multiplex PCR, while the TCRdb copy is restricted to in-frame clones and leaves out a portion. The D gene and trimming were derived from the DNA, and the V and J assignments and clone size from that table. The table has over 250,000 clones, 70% to 90% seen once. The sequenced sample consisted of peripheral blood. The chain uses TRBV27 and TRBJ1-3; no clear D. This receptor was taken from a woman in her seventies with acute or convalescent COVID-19. The CDR3 reads CASSLSYPGNTIYF. The CDR3 DNA reads as TGTGCCAGCAGTTTGAGCTATCCCGGAAACACCATATATTTT.